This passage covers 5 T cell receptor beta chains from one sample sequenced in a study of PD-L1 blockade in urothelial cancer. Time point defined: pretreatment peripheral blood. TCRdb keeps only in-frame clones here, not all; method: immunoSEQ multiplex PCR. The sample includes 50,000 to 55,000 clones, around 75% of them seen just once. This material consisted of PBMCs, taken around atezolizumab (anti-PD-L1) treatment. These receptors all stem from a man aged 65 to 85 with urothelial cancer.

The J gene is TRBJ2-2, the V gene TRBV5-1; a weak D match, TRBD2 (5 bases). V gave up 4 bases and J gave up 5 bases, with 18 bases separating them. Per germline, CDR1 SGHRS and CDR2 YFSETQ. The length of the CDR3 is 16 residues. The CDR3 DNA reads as TGCGCCAGCAGCATCACAATAGGAGGTGGGACCGGGGAGCTGTTTTTT. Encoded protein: CASSITIGGGTGELFF.

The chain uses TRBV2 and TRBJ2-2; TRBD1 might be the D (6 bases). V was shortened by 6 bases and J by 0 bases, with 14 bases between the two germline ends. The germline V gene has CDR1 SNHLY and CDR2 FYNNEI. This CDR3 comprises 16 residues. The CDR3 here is CASRFQRQANTGELFF. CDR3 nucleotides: TGTGCCAGCAGATTTCAACGACAGGCGAACACCGGGGAGCTGTTTTTT.

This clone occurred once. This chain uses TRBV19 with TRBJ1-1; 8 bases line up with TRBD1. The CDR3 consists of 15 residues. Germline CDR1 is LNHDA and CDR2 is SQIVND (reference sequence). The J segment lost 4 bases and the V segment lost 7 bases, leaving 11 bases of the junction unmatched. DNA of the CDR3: TGTGCCAGTACCTTAGGGGCCACAGGGGGCACTGAAGCTTTCTTT. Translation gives CASTLGATGGTEAFF.

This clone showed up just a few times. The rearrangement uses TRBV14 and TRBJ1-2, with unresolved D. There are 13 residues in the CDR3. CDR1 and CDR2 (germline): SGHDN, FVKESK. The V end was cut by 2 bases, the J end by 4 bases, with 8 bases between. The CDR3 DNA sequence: TGTGCCAGCAGCCAACTAGCGGGCTATGGCTACACCTTC. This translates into CASSQLAGYGYTF.

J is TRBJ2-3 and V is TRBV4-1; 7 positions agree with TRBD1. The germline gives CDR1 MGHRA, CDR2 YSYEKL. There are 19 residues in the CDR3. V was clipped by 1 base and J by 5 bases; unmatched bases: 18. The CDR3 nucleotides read TGCGCCAGCAGCCAAGTCGGCCCCAGGCAGACAGGGTTAGGAGATACGCAGTATTTT. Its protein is CASSQVGPRQTGLGDTQYF.